This TCR beta chain emerged from a study of blood T cells in healthy people across ages. There are 14 residues in the CDR3. With 3 bases removed from V and 4 bases from J, the gap between germline ends came to 11 bases. For this clonotype: The antigen is undetermined.

It was with a sample-barcoded 5' primer and a J-beta primer mix that a second PCR of roughly 7 to 12 cycles was run. TCRdb reanalysed the 5' RACE reads using MiXCR and keeps one entry per CDR3 protein. The sample includes 650,000 or so distinct CDR3 sequences, roughly half of them seen just once. Study-wide findings and caveats: Diversity was estimated from one million T cells, and these estimates were considered underestimates.

The study recruited healthy Caucasian donors from Russia who were aged roughly 6 to 100. Isolated per sample were at least 7 million PBMCs. Per sample, no less than 5.5 micrograms of total RNA were extracted. The sequencing sample was made of blood. The TCR comes from a woman of 80 years or more in good health. The chain links TRBV12-3 or TRBV12-4 to TRBJ2-3; D is uncertain. The CDR3 bases are TGTGCCAGCAGTTTCAGAGTCCGCGCAGATACGCAGTATTTT. It is translated as CASSFRVRADTQYF.